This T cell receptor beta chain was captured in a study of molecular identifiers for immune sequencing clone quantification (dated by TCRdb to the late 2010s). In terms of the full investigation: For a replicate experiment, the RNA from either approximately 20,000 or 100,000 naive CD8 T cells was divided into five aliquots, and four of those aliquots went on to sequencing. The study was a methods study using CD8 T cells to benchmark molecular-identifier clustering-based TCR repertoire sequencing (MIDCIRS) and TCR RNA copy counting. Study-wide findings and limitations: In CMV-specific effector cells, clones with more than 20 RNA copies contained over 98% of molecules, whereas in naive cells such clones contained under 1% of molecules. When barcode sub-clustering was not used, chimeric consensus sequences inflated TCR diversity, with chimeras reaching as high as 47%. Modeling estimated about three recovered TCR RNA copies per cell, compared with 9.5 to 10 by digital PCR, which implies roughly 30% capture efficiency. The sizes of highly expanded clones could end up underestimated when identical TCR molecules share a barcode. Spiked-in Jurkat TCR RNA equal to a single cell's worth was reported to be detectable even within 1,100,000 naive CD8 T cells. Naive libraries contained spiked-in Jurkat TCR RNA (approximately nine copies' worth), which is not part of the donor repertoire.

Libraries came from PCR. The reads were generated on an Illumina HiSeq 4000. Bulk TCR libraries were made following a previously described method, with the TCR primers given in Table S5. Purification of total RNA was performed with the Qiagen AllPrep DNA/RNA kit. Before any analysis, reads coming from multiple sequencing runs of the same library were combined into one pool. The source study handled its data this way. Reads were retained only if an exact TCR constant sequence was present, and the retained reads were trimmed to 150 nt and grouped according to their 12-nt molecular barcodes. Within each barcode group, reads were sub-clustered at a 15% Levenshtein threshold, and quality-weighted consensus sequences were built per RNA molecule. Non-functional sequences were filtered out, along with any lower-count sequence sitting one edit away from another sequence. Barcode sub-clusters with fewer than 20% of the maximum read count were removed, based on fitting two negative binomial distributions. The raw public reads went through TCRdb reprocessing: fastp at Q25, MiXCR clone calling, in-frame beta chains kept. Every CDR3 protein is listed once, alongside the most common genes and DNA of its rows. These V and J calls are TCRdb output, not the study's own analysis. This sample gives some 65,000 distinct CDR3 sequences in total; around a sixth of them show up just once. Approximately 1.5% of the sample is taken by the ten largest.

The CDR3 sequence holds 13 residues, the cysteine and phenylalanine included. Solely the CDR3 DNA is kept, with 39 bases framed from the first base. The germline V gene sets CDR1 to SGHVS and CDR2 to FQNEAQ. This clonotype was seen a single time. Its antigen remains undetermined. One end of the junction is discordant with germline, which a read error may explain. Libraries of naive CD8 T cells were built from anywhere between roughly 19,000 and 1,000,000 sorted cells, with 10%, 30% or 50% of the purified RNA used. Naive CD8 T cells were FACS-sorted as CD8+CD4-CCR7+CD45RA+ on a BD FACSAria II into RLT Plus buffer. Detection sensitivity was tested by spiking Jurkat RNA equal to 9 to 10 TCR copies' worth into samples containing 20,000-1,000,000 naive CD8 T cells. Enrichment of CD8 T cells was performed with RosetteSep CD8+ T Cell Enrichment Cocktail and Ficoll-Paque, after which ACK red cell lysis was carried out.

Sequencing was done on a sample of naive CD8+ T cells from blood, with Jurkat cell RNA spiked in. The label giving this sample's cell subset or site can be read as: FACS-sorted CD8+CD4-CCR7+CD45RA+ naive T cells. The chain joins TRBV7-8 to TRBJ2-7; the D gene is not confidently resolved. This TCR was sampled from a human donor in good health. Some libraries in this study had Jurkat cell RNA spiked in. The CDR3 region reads CASSLVEAYEQHF. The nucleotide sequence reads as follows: TGTGCCAGCAGCTTAGTAGAAGCTTACGAGCAGCACTTC.